One T cell receptor beta chain is described in this entry. Its target is unknown. Some clones are missing from TCRdb's copy, which holds only in-frame ones; the method was immunoSEQ multiplex PCR. The repertoire consists of about 130,000 clones, with roughly 89% occurring once and the leading ten covering around 3.4%. The CDR3 has 20 amino acids. V lost 4 bases to trimming and J lost 3 bases; unmatched junction nucleotides: 13. From germline, CDR1 is SGDLS and CDR2 YYNGEE. The data derive from a study of cytomegalovirus exposure and HLA in healthy donors. The wider study: In a later analysis, the roughly 130 validation repertoires were reported to have used the same platform as the approximately 690 first-cohort repertoires.

Study-wide results and limits: In vitro data verified a few CMV-associated chains as specific for CMV antigens.

The chain recombines TRBV9 with TRBJ2-2; 15 bases match TRBD2. Sequencing used PBMCs. This clonotype originated in a man aged 30 to 39 in good health and CMV-seronegative. CDR3 sequence (DNA): TGTGCCAGCAGCCTCCTGAGCGGACTAGCGGGGGGGTATGACACCGGGGAGCTGTTTTTT. Its protein product is CASSLLSGLAGGYDTGELFF. The full variable domain, with the rest looked up from reference TRBV9 and TRBJ2-2, is DSGVTQTPKHLITATGQRVTLRCSPRSGDLSVYWYQQSLDQGLQFLIQYYNGEERAKGNILERFSAQQFPDLHSELNLSSLELGDSALYFCASSLLSGLAGGYDTGELFFGEGSRLTVL.